The clone carrying this TCR beta chain is medium-sized by share. Its antigen is undetermined. The CDR3 covers 13 residues. Germline V gene sequence: CDR1 LNHDA, CDR2 SQIVND (reference sequence). V was pared by 5 bases and J by 1 base, with 9 bases between. These data come from a study of circulating CD8 cells and anti-PD-1 response in melanoma. Study-wide results and caveats: No tumor material was available, so peptide assays assessed reactivity. DNEG was most diverse; TIGIT repertoires were least diverse.

TCR libraries were prepared from around 15 ng of total RNA with the QIAseq Immune Repertoire TCR panel. MiXCR, applied by TCRdb to the reads, yields one record per CDR3 protein. Here the sample spans about 1,300 distinct CDR3 sequences, roughly 10% being singletons. Live CD3+CD8+TCRalphabeta+ cells were sorted into four subsets by PD-1 and/or TIGIT. This TCR was sampled from a human donor with melanoma. V gene TRBV19 combines with J gene TRBJ2-7, with a weak D call TRBD1 (5 bases). The material sequenced was CD8+ T cells from PBMCs, taken at baseline or after one month of anti-PD-1 therapy (not recorded which). This CDR3 reads CASSSAGSYEQYF. The DNA for the CDR3 is TGTGCCAGTAGTTCGGCAGGGTCCTACGAGCAGTACTTC.